Each of the 18 T cell receptor beta chains below was sequenced from the same sample in a study of CD8 T cells in ankylosing spondylitis. Regarding the study as a whole: It appeared that ankylosing spondylitis blood was characterized by a TCR beta motif of fewer than ten highly homologous variants.

These receptors lack a known antigen. One entry per CDR3 protein results from TCRdb running MiXCR on the 5' RACE reads. The table shows a few hundred thousand distinct CDR3 sequences, with 8% occurring only once. The sample taken for sequencing was blood, either unsorted or a sorted T cell fraction (not recorded which). Receptors originate from a male donor with ankylosing spondylitis.

The chain links TRBV18 to TRBJ2-1, with no clear D. The CDR3 length is 12 residues. V lost 3 bases and J lost 4, with 4 bases in between. CDR1 is KGHSH, CDR2 LQKENI, per germline. The CDR3 reads CASSPWYNEQFF. In DNA form, the CDR3 reads TGTGCCAGCTCACCCTGGTACAATGAGCAGTTCTTC.

This clonotype has just a few counts. The chain links TRBV10-3 to TRBJ1-2; perhaps TRBD1 as D (5 bases). Trimming stripped 0 bases from V and 4 bases from J, with 6 bases between. CDR1 is ENHRY and CDR2 is SYGVKD in the germline V gene. This CDR3 contains 13 residues. CDR3 sequence (DNA): TGTGCCATCAGTGAGTCGGGGGGCTATGGCTACACCTTC. This translates into CAISESGGYGYTF.

This clonotype has only a few counts. The J gene is TRBJ2-7, the V gene TRBV4-2; D is undetermined. The CDR3 length is 16 residues. Germline values: CDR1 LGHNA, CDR2 YNFKEQ. Between the trimmed V and J ends, which lost 0 bases and 7 bases, there was a span of 19 bases. In DNA, the CDR3 is TGTGCCAGCAGCCAAGATCTAGGTGGTATATTAAGGGAGCAGTACTTC. It codes for CASSQDLGGILREQYF.

This clonotype has a handful of counts. The chain combines TRBV27 with TRBJ2-1, with TRBD1 as a possible D gene (5 bases). V shed 7 bases and J shed 0 bases, with 16 bases lying between them. Germline V gene lookup returns CDR1 MNHEY and CDR2 SMNVEV (reference sequence). This CDR3 has 16 amino acids. In nucleotides, the CDR3 is TGTGCCAGCACTCAAAGGGGATATGGCTCCTACAATGAGCAGTTCTTC. Translated: CASTQRGYGSYNEQFF.

Ten or more counts support this clonotype. CDR3 DNA sequence: TGCAGCGTCCGGACTAGGTCGGACTACGAGCAGTACTTC. Translation gives CSVRTRSDYEQYF. The chain couples TRBV29-1 to TRBJ2-7; TRBD2 matches 7 bases. The CDR3 consists of 13 residues. Germline V gene sequence: CDR1 SQVTM, CDR2 ANQGSEA. J was trimmed by 3 bases and V by 6 bases; bases with no gene match: 8.

This clonotype was counted many times. The V and J genes are TRBV28 and TRBJ2-1, with TRBD2 identical over 13 bases. V shed 6 bases, J shed 8 bases, and the junction held 10 bases outside the gene matches. CDR1 is MDHEN, CDR2 SYDVKM, per germline. The CDR3 sequence is 16 residues long. As DNA, the CDR3 is TGTGCCAGCAGGGGACCCACTAGCGGGAGGGCGGATGAGCAGTTCTTC. It codes for CASRGPTSGRADEQFF.

This clonotype was counted many times. The rearrangement uses TRBV20-1 and TRBJ2-7; 12 bases match TRBD2. The germline V gene has CDR1 DFQATT and CDR2 SNEGSKA (reference sequence). The CDR3 has 13 amino acids. V lost 6 bases and J lost 2; bases outside the gene matches: 2. The CDR3 sequence is CSALAGGPYEQYF. The CDR3 nucleotides read TGCAGTGCGCTAGCGGGAGGGCCCTACGAGCAGTACTTC.

This clonotype was observed a handful of times. The chain joins TRBV5-4 to TRBJ2-5, with D possibly being TRBD2 (6 bases). Looked up from germline, CDR1 is SGHNT and CDR2 is YYREEE (reference sequence). This CDR3 contains 15 residues. V lost 4 bases and J lost 5, with 18 bases in between. Here the CDR3 reads CASSPPPGTGETQYF. CDR3 DNA sequence: TGTGCCAGCAGCCCCCCTCCGGGGACTGGGGAGACCCAGTACTTC.

This clonotype was seen only a few times. CDR3 DNA sequence: TGTGCCAGCAGTCTTAGGGGAGCGGGAGGGCCTCATGAGCAGTTCTTC. This codes for CASSLRGAGGPHEQFF. J is TRBJ2-1 and V is TRBV7-3; 10 bases line up with TRBD2. The CDR3 is 16 amino acids. Losses at the gene ends were 6 bases for V and 8 bases for J; bases not matched to a gene: 13. Germline-derived CDR1 and CDR2 are SGHTA and FQGTGA.

The V gene is TRBV4-1, the J gene TRBJ2-1; the match to TRBD2 covers 10 bases. The length of the CDR3 is 15 residues. The V gene end was trimmed by 8 bases and the J gene end by 3 bases; junction bases not matched to a gene: 7. Germline assignment: CDR1 MGHRA and CDR2 YSYEKL. CDR3 residues: CASSRTSGDYNEQFF. DNA for the CDR3: TGCGCCAGCTCTAGGACTAGCGGAGACTACAATGAGCAGTTCTTC.

This clonotype occurred a few times. The chain joins TRBV7-9 to TRBJ1-1, with a tentative D call TRBD1 (6 bases). Germline CDR1 SEHNR, CDR2 FQNEAQ (reference sequence). The CDR3 length is 13 residues. Between the trimmed V and J ends, which lost 5 bases and 6 bases, there was a span of 13 bases. The CDR3, as DNA: TGTGCCAGCAGCACCGGGGGGGCCCCTGAAGCTTTCTTT. It translates to CASSTGGAPEAFF.

The rearrangement links TRBV12-3 or TRBV12-4 to TRBJ2-5; 11 bases are shared with TRBD2. Unmatched junction bases numbered 12, after V lost 8 bases and J lost 10 bases. The CDR3 runs to 14 residues. The CDR3 protein is CASGLTSGILNQYF. For the CDR3, the DNA is TGTGCCAGCGGTCTGACTAGCGGGATTCTAAACCAGTACTTC.

This clonotype showed up just a few times. J is TRBJ1-3 and V is TRBV7-2; TRBD1 matches at 9 bases. The J segment lost 6 bases and the V segment lost 0 bases, leaving 6 bases of the junction unmatched. The CDR3 loop spans 16 amino acids. The germline V gene has CDR1 SGHTA and CDR2 FQGNSA. CDR3 nucleotide sequence: TGTGCCAGCAGCTTAGCGCCGGGACAGGGTGAAAACACCATATATTTT. Translation: CASSLAPGQGENTIYF.

This clonotype has more than one count but fewer than ten. The chain employs TRBV12-3 or TRBV12-4 and TRBJ2-1; D call uncertain. Deletions cut 7 bases from V and 9 bases from J, with 13 bases between. The CDR3 has 12 residues. CDR3 nucleotide sequence: TGTGCCAGCAATGCCGCGTGGGGTGAGCAGTTCTTC. Its protein product is CASNAAWGEQFF.

Ten or more counts support this clonotype. This sequence joins TRBV7-9 and TRBJ2-7, with 9 bases aligning to TRBD1. CDR3 length: 16 amino acids. With 5 bases clipped from V and 2 bases from J, the junction kept 10 bases outside the gene matches. Germline assignment: CDR1 SEHNR and CDR2 FQNEAQ (reference sequence). CDR3 in amino acids: CASSRVGQGVAYEQYF. The CDR3 bases are TGTGCCAGCAGCCGTGTGGGACAGGGAGTTGCCTACGAGCAGTACTTC.

V gene TRBV3-1 combines with J gene TRBJ2-1; 8 nucleotides align to TRBD2. The CDR3 length is 16 residues. CDR1 LGHDT and CDR2 YNNKEL come from the germline V gene (reference sequence). The junction had 5 bases not matched to a gene; V was cut back by 0 bases and J by 4 bases. CDR3 protein: CASSQEASGSYNEQFF. The CDR3 bases are TGTGCCAGCAGCCAAGAGGCAAGCGGGAGTTACAATGAGCAGTTCTTC.

Only a few counts were recorded for this clonotype. The V call is TRBV7-2, the J call TRBJ2-7, with 7 nucleotides matching TRBD2. Looked up from germline, CDR1 is SGHTA and CDR2 is FQGNSA. The J segment lost 1 base and the V segment lost 5 bases, leaving 11 bases of the junction unmatched. The CDR3 is 16 residues long. This CDR3 is CASSTSGGSISYEQYF. DNA for the CDR3: TGTGCCAGCAGCACGTCTGGCGGGAGTATTTCCTACGAGCAGTACTTC.

In its sample, this clonotype was seen many times. The gene calls are TRBV29-1 and TRBJ2-7; 8 nucleotides match TRBD2. This CDR3 comprises 14 residues. V was pared by 3 bases and J by 0 bases, with 4 bases of the junction left unmatched. Germline values: CDR1 SQVTM, CDR2 ANQGSEA. DNA of the CDR3: TGCAGCGTTGAGGTTAGCGGGATCTCCTACGAGCAGTACTTC. Protein: CSVEVSGISYEQYF.